This TCR beta chain appears in the sequencing data of a study of metastatic and nonmetastatic thyroid tumors. Broader study findings: Patients with malignant thyroid tumors reportedly had significantly higher TCR beta diversity than those with benign nodules, in blood and tumor.

As originally analysed: For papillary thyroid cancer, a distant-metastasis classifier was constructed from CDR3 differences observed across clinicopathological groups. TCRdb recomputed clones from the PCR reads via MiXCR. TCRdb, rather than the study authors, made the V and J calls. The sample has tens of thousands of clones, less than 20% seen once. Prior to thyroid surgery, none of the patients had received any treatment. Comment on this clone: As yet, its antigen is unknown.

The germline gives CDR1 MNHNS, CDR2 SASEGT. V shed 0 bases and J shed 7 bases, with 10 bases lying between them. This CDR3 has 15 amino acids. The TCR was taken from a female donor with papillary thyroid cancer or a benign thyroid nodule (not recorded which). Some clones in this sample may be carry-over from other donors' samples. This rearrangement joins TRBV6-1 to TRBJ1-6, with D tentatively TRBD1 (5 bases). The sequencing sample was made of blood. CDR3 nucleotide sequence: TGTGCCAGCAGTGAAGCCGGACACTCGAATTCACCCCTCCACTTT. Protein product: CASSEAGHSNSPLHF.